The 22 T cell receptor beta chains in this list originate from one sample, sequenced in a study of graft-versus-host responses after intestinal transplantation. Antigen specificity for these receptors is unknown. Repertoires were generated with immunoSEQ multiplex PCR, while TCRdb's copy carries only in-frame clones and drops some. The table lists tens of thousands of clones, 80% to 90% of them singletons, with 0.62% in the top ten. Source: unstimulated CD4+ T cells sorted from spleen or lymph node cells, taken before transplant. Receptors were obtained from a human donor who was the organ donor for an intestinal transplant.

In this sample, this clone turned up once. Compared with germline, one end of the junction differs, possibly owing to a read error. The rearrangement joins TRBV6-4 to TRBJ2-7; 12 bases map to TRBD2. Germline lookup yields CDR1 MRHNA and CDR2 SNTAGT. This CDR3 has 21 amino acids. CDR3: CASRDYRRTGKGASGRGEQYF. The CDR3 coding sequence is TGTGCCAGCAGGGACTACAGAAGGACAGGGAAAGGAGCTAGCGGGAGGGGAGAGCAGTACTTC.

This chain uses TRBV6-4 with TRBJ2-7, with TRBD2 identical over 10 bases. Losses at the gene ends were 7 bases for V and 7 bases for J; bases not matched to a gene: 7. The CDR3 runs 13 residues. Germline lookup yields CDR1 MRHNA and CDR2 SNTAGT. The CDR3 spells CASTSGSSGEQYF. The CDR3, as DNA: TGTGCCAGCACTAGCGGGAGTTCTGGAGAGCAGTACTTC.

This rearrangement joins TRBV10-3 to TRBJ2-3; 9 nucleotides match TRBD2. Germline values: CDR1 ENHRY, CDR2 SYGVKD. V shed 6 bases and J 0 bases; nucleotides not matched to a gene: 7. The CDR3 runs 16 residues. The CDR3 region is CAISMTSGPSTDTQYF. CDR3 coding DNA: TGTGCCATCAGCATGACTAGCGGACCTAGCACAGATACGCAGTATTTT.

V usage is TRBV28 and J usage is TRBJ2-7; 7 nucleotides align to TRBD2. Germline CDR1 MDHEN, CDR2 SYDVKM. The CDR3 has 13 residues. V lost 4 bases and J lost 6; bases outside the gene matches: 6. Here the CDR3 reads CASSSGGIGEQYF. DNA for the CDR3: TGTGCCAGCAGTTCGGGGGGAATCGGCGAGCAGTACTTC.

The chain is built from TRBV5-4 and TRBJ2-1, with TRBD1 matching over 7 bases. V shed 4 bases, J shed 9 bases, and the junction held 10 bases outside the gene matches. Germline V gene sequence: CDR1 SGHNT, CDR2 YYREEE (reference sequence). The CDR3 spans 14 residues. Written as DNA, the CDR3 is TGTGCCAGCAGCCCCAGACGACAGGGCATTGAGCAGTTCTTC. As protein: CASSPRRQGIEQFF.

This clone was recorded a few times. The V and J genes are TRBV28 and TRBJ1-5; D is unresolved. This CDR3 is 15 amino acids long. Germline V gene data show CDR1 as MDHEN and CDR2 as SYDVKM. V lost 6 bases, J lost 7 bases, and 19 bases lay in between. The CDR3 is CASSQDKAGNQPQHF. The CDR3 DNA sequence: TGTGCCAGCAGCCAAGATAAAGCGGGAAACCAGCCCCAGCATTTT.

CDR3 amino acids: CASSGDRPQETQYF. DNA for the CDR3: TGTGCCAGTAGTGGGGACAGGCCCCAAGAGACCCAGTACTTC. J is TRBJ2-5 and V is TRBV19, with TRBD1 identical over 8 bases. Germline V CDR1 and CDR2: LNHDA, SQIVND (reference sequence). After removal of 5 bases from V and 1 base from J, the junction contained 3 bases not matched to a gene. The CDR3 extends over 14 amino acids. Complete variable domain (other parts from reference TRBV19 and TRBJ2-5): DGGITQSPKYLFRKEGQNVTLSCEQNLNHDAMYWYRQDPGQGLRLIYYSQIVNDFQKGDIAEGYSVSREKKESFPLTVTSAQKNPTAFYLCASSGDRPQETQYFGPGTRLLVL.

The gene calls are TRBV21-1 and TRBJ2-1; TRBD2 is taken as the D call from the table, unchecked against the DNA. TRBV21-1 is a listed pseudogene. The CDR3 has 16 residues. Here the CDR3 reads CASSKGLAGSYNEQFF. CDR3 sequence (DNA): TGTGCCAGCAGCAAAGGACTAGCGGGCTCCTACAATGAGCAGTTCTTC.

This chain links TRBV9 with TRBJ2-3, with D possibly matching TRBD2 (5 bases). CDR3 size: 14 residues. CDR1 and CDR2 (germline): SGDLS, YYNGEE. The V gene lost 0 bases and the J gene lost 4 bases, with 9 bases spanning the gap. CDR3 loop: CASSVDLASDTQYF. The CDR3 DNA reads TGTGCCAGCAGCGTAGATCTAGCCTCAGATACGCAGTATTTT. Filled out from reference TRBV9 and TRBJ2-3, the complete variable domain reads DSGVTQTPKHLITATGQRVTLRCSPRSGDLSVYWYQQSLDQGLQFLIQYYNGEERAKGNILERFSAQQFPDLHSELNLSSLELGDSALYFCASSVDLASDTQYFGPGTRLTVL.

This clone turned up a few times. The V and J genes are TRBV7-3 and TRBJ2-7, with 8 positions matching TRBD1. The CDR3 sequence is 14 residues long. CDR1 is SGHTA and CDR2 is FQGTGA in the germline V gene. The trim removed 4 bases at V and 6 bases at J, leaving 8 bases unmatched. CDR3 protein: CASSSTGVAPEQYF. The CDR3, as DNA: TGTGCCAGCAGCTCGACAGGGGTGGCTCCCGAGCAGTACTTC.

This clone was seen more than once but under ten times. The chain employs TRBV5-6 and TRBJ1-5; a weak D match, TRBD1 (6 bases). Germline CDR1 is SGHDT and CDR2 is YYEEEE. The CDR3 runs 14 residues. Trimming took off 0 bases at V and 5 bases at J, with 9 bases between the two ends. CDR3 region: CASSLGQAYQPQHF. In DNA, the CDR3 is TGTGCCAGCAGCTTGGGACAGGCCTATCAGCCCCAGCATTTT.

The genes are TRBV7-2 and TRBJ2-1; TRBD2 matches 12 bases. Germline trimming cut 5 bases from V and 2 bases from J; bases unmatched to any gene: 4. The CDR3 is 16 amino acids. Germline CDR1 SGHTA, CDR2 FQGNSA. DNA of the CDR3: TGTGCCAGCAGCGGGGGACTAGCGGGCACCTACAATGAGCAGTTCTTC. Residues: CASSGGLAGTYNEQFF.

The chain's CDR3 is CASCLFSALVHNEQFF. CDR3 nucleotides: TGTGCCAGCTGCCTATTTAGCGCTCTAGTACACAATGAGCAGTTCTTC. The V and J genes are TRBV5-6 and TRBJ2-1; D is possibly TRBD2 (5 bases). Per the germline V gene, CDR1 is SGHDT and CDR2 is YYEEEE. Trimming left V 7 bases short and J 5 bases short, with 22 bases between. The CDR3 sequence is 16 residues long.

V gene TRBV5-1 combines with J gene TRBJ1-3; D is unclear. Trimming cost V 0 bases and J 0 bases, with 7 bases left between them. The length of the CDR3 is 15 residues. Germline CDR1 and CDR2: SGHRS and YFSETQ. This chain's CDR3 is CASSLDGSSGNTIYF. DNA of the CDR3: TGCGCCAGCAGCTTGGACGGGAGCTCTGGAAACACCATATATTTT.

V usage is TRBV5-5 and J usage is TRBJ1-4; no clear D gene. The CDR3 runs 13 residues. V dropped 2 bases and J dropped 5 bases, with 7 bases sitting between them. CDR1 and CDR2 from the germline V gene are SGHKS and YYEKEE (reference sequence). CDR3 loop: CASSFDTNEKLFF. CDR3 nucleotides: TGTGCCAGCAGCTTCGACACAAATGAAAAACTGTTTTTT.

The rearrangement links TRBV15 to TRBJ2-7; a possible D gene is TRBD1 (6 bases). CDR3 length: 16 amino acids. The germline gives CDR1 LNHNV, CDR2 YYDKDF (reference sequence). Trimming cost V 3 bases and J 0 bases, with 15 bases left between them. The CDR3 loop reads CATSSPSVTGSYEQYF. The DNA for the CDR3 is TGTGCCACCAGCAGTCCCTCAGTGACAGGCTCCTACGAGCAGTACTTC. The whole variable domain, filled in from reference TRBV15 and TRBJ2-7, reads DAMVIQNPRYQVTQFGKPVTLSCSQTLNHNVMYWYQQKSSQAPKLLFHYYDKDFNNEADTPDNFQSRRPNTSFCFLDIRSPGLGDTAMYLCATSSPSVTGSYEQYFGPGTRLTVT.

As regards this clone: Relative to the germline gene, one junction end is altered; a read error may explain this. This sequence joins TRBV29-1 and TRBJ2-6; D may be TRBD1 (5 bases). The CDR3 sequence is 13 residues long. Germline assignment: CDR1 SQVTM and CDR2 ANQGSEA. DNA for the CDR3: TGCAGCGTTGCAAGCTCTGGGGCCAACGTCCTGACCTTC. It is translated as CSVASSGANVLTF.

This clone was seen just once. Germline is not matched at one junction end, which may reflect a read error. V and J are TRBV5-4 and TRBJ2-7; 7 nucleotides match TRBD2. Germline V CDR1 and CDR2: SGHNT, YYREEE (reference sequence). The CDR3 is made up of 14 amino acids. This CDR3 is CASSLSAGRDEQCF. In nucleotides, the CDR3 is TGTGCCAGCAGCTTATCAGCGGGAAGGGACGAGCAGTGCTTC.

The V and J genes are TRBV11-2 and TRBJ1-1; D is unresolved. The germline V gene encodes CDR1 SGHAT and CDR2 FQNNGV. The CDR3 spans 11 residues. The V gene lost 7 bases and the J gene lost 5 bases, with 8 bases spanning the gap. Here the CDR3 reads CASTGRTEAFF. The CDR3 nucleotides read TGTGCCAGCACGGGTAGAACTGAAGCTTTCTTT.

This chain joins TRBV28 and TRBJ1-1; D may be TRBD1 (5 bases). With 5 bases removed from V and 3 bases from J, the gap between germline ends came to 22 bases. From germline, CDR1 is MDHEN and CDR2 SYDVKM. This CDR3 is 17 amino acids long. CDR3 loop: CASSLGHYGSFYTEAFF. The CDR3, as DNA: TGTGCCAGCAGTCTTGGACATTATGGATCCTTCTACACTGAAGCTTTCTTT.

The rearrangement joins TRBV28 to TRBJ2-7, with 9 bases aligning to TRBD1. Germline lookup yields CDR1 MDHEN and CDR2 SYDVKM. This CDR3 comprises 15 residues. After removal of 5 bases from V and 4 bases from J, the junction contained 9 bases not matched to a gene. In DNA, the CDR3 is TGTGCCAGCAGTGCTTCCGGGACAGGGCGATACGAGCAGTACTTC. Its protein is CASSASGTGRYEQYF.

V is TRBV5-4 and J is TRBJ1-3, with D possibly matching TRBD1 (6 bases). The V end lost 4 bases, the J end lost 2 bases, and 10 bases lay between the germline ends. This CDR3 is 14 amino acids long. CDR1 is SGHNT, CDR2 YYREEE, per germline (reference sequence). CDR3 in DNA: TGTGCCAGCAGCCAAACAGGGACTGGAAACACCATATATTTT. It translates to CASSQTGTGNTIYF.